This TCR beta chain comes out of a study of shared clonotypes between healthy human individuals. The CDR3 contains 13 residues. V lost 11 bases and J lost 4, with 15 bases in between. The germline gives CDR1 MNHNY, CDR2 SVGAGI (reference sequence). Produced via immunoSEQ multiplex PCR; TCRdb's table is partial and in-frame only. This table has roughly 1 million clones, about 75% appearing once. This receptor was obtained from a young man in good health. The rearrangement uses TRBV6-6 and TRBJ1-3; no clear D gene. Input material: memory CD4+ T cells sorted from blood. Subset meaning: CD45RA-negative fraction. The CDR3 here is CAAAPDFGNTIYF. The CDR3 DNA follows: TGTGCCGCAGCACCGGATTTCGGAAACACCATATATTTT.